The 29 T cell receptor beta chains given below trace back to one sample, sequenced in a study of blood T cell repertoires in COVID-19. Generated by immunoSEQ multiplex PCR, the TCRdb table keeps only in-frame clones and is missing some. The sample lists about 30,000 clones, about 89% occurring once. Sequenced: peripheral blood. The receptors were gathered from a human donor with active COVID-19. The donor label of this sample is uncertain.

The gene calls are TRBV6-6 and TRBJ1-2; D remains ambiguous. This CDR3 is 11 amino acids long. V lost 6 bases and J 7 bases, leaving 9 bases between the germline ends. CDR1 is MNHNY, CDR2 SVGAGI, per germline (reference sequence). CDR3 sequence reads: CASSPGGGYTF. DNA for the CDR3: TGTGCCAGCAGCCCTGGAGGTGGCTACACCTTC.

The chain joins TRBV15 to TRBJ1-1, with 7 positions matching TRBD1. The V and J ends lost 0 bases and 3 bases, in that order; junction bases with no gene match: 7. The germline V gene encodes CDR1 LNHNV and CDR2 YYDKDF (reference sequence). The CDR3 contains 16 residues. As DNA, the CDR3 is TGTGCCACCAGCAGAGATCCTGGACAGGCATACACTGAAGCTTTCTTT. Translation: CATSRDPGQAYTEAFF.

The chain employs TRBV6-5 and TRBJ1-3; 7 nucleotides align to TRBD1. The germline CDR1 and CDR2 sequences are MNHEY and SVGAGI. The junction had 9 bases not matched to a gene; V was cut back by 6 bases and J by 4 bases. The CDR3 spans 15 residues. CDR3 nucleotides: TGTGCCAGCAGCCCGGGACAGCCACGGGGAAACACCATATATTTT. It specifies CASSPGQPRGNTIYF.

Concerning this clone itself: Other DNA variants within this sample encode the same CDR3. V and J are TRBV30 and TRBJ2-2; 10 bases map to TRBD2. The V and J ends lost 1 base and 2 bases, in that order; junction bases with no gene match: 19. The CDR3 sequence is 21 residues long. Germline values: CDR1 GTSNPN, CDR2 SVGIG (reference sequence). Here the CDR3 DNA reads TGTGCCTGGAGTGGGGGTCGGGTAGCGGGGGGCCCCTTCTTCAACACCGGGGAGCTGTTTTTT. Its protein product is CAWSGGRVAGGPFFNTGELFF.

This chain uses TRBV28 with TRBJ1-6; 10 bases align to TRBD1. The CDR3 runs 14 residues. J was trimmed by 10 bases and V by 5 bases; bases with no gene match: 5. Per the germline V gene, CDR1 is MDHEN and CDR2 is SYDVKM. CDR3 sequence reads: CASSPGQGFSPLHF. In nucleotides, the CDR3 is TGTGCCAGCAGTCCGGGACAGGGGTTCTCACCCCTCCACTTT.

V and J are TRBV28 and TRBJ2-7; a weak D match, TRBD2 (5 bases). The CDR3 totals 21 residues. Germline V CDR1 and CDR2: MDHEN, SYDVKM. V gave up 3 bases and J gave up 2 bases, with 32 bases separating them. The CDR3 is CASSFSDNPGKVGLLTYEQYF. CDR3 nucleotide sequence: TGTGCCAGCAGTTTTAGTGATAACCCCGGGAAAGTGGGCCTTTTAACCTACGAGCAGTACTTC.

This sequence joins TRBV11-2 and TRBJ1-5; 7 positions agree with TRBD1. After removal of 5 bases from V and 11 bases from J, the junction contained 15 bases not matched to a gene. The CDR3 totals 15 residues. Germline V lookup: CDR1 SGHAT, CDR2 FQNNGV. This chain's CDR3 is CASSPGTASMQAQHF. CDR3 sequence (DNA): TGTGCCAGCAGCCCCGGGACAGCTTCAATGCAGGCCCAGCATTTT.

The chain uses TRBV27 and TRBJ2-7, with a possible D match to TRBD1 (6 bases). Trimming pared 6 bases from V and 0 bases from J, leaving 15 bases between. The CDR3 loop spans 15 amino acids. Germline CDR1 and CDR2: MNHEY and SMNVEV (reference sequence). The CDR3 here is CASSPNRVVSYEQYF. As DNA, the CDR3 is TGTGCCAGCAGCCCCAACAGGGTTGTCTCCTACGAGCAGTACTTC.

This chain joins TRBV10-3 and TRBJ2-6; D perhaps matches TRBD1 (6 bases). The CDR3 covers 15 residues. Per the germline V gene, CDR1 is ENHRY and CDR2 is SYGVKD. The V gene lost 7 bases and the J gene lost 0 bases, with 10 bases spanning the gap. The CDR3: CAITGQISGANVLTF. The CDR3 DNA sequence: TGTGCCATCACCGGACAGATCTCTGGGGCCAACGTCCTGACTTTC.

The rearrangement joins TRBV7-8 to TRBJ1-2, with TRBD1 identical over 9 bases. V dropped 0 bases and J dropped 4; count of bases not matched to a gene: 6. The CDR3 has 16 residues. Germline values: CDR1 SGHVS, CDR2 FQNEAQ. This CDR3 reads CASSLARTGALYGYTF. The DNA of the CDR3 is TGTGCCAGCAGCTTAGCCAGGACAGGGGCTCTCTATGGCTACACCTTC.

The J gene is TRBJ2-7, the V gene TRBV9, with a weak D call TRBD2 (7 bases). Trimming took 0 bases from V and 1 from J, leaving 17 bases between them. Per the germline V gene, CDR1 is SGDLS and CDR2 is YYNGEE. The CDR3 length is 17 residues. The CDR3 sequence is CASSVEPGGARSYEQYF. The DNA for the CDR3 is TGTGCCAGCAGCGTAGAGCCTGGGGGGGCGCGGTCCTACGAGCAGTACTTC.

The chain joins TRBV19 to TRBJ1-1; weak D call: TRBD1 (5 bases). V lost 0 bases, J lost 5 bases, and 10 bases lay in between. Germline CDR1 is LNHDA and CDR2 is SQIVND (reference sequence). This CDR3 comprises 14 residues. The CDR3 sequence is CASSIEPGFTEAFF. For the CDR3, the DNA is TGTGCCAGTAGTATAGAGCCAGGGTTTACTGAAGCTTTCTTT.

The chain has TRBV30 and TRBJ2-3, with TRBD2 matching 13 bases. V was pared by 5 bases and J by 3 bases, with 11 bases of the junction left unmatched. CDR1 is GTSNPN, CDR2 SVGIG, per germline (reference sequence). This CDR3 is 17 amino acids long. This CDR3 is CAWDGLAGVLRTDTQYF. CDR3 nucleotide sequence: TGTGCCTGGGATGGACTAGCGGGAGTATTAAGGACAGATACGCAGTATTTT.

Written as DNA, the CDR3 is TGTGCCAGCAGACTCGATCGGACAGGGGCGCACTATGGCTACACCTTC. Translating it yields CASRLDRTGAHYGYTF. The chain carries TRBV6-6 and TRBJ1-2; the match to TRBD1 covers 9 bases. This CDR3 region has 16 residues. CDR1 MNHNY and CDR2 SVGAGI come from the germline V gene (reference sequence). Trimming removed 6 bases from V and 3 bases from J; junction bases left unmatched: 11.

This clone was seen only once. V usage is TRBV18 and J usage is TRBJ2-1, with D perhaps matching TRBD1 (6 bases). Trimming took off 3 bases at V and 2 bases at J, with 14 bases between the two ends. CDR3 length: 16 residues. CDR1 is KGHSH, CDR2 LQKENI, per germline. The DNA of the CDR3 is TGTGCCAGCTCACCTCTCCAACAGGGCGCCTACAATGAGCAGTTCTTC. Translation gives CASSPLQQGAYNEQFF.

This rearrangement joins TRBV7-9 to TRBJ2-7; D unclear. The CDR3 has 13 amino acids. V shed 10 bases and J shed 1 base, with 14 bases lying between them. Germline V gene sequence: CDR1 SEHNR, CDR2 FQNEAQ (reference sequence). The chain's CDR3 is CAIDPGRSYEQYF. CDR3 bases: TGTGCCATCGATCCGGGTCGATCCTACGAGCAGTACTTC.

The J gene is TRBJ2-3, the V gene TRBV6-5, with D perhaps matching TRBD2 (6 bases). The germline V gene has CDR1 MNHEY and CDR2 SVGAGI. The CDR3 sequence is 14 residues long. Trimming pared 2 bases from V and 2 bases from J, leaving 8 bases between. In DNA form, the CDR3 reads TGTGCCAGCAGTTACGTACTAGCCACAGATACGCAGTATTTT. This sequence encodes CASSYVLATDTQYF.

J is TRBJ2-7 and V is TRBV2, with D perhaps TRBD1 (6 bases). V lost 5 bases and J 6 bases, leaving 8 bases between the germline ends. CDR3 length equals 11 residues. Germline V lookup: CDR1 SNHLY, CDR2 FYNNEI. This chain's CDR3 is CASSSRGEQYF. The CDR3 DNA reads as TGTGCCAGCAGTTCCAGGGGCGAGCAGTACTTC.

The V call is TRBV6-5, the J call TRBJ2-3; maybe TRBD1 (5 bases). Germline lookup yields CDR1 MNHEY and CDR2 SVGAGI. The V gene lost 6 bases and the J gene lost 5 bases, with 15 bases spanning the gap. This CDR3 has 14 amino acids. The CDR3 is CASSSRQGIDTQYF. The CDR3 coding sequence is TGTGCCAGCAGCTCTCGCCAGGGAATAGATACGCAGTATTTT.

V and J are TRBV2 and TRBJ1-5; 8 bases match TRBD1. The germline V gene has CDR1 SNHLY and CDR2 FYNNEI. This CDR3 has 15 amino acids. The V and J ends lost 2 bases and 6 bases, in that order; junction bases with no gene match: 6. CDR3 in amino acids: CASSELAGGRQPQHF. CDR3 in DNA: TGTGCCAGCAGTGAACTGGCAGGGGGCCGTCAGCCCCAGCATTTT.

CDR3 sequence reads: CASSREQSSYEQYF. The CDR3 region has the DNA TGTGCCAGCAGCCGAGAACAGTCCTCCTACGAGCAGTACTTC. The V call is TRBV5-5, the J call TRBJ2-7; D unresolved. This CDR3 region has 14 residues. CDR1 is SGHKS and CDR2 is YYEKEE in the germline V gene (reference sequence). V dropped 4 bases and J dropped 0 bases, with 11 bases sitting between them.

The chain combines TRBV3-1 (or the pseudogene TRBV3-2) with TRBJ2-1; 8 bases match TRBD1. This CDR3 contains 17 residues. Trimming took 4 bases from V and 0 from J; bases not matched to a gene: 8. Germline CDR1 and CDR2: LGHDT and YNNKEL (reference sequence). CDR3 nucleotides: TGTGCCAGCAGCCCTCGGACAGGGCCGACCTCCTACAATGAGCAGTTCTTC. Its translation: CASSPRTGPTSYNEQFF.

The chain employs TRBV9 and TRBJ2-1; tentative D call: TRBD1 (5 bases). Germline V gives CDR1 SGDLS, CDR2 YYNGEE. The CDR3 runs 12 residues. The V and J ends lost 6 bases and 9 bases respectively, with 13 bases between them. CDR3 residues: CASTAGQGEQFF. The CDR3 DNA follows: TGTGCCAGCACAGCAGGCCAGGGTGAGCAGTTCTTC.

The chain is built from TRBV6-5 and TRBJ2-1; 14 positions agree with TRBD2. Germline CDR1 MNHEY, CDR2 SVGAGI. V shed 6 bases, J shed 8 bases, and the junction held 3 bases outside the gene matches. This CDR3 spans 14 amino acids. The CDR3 region is CASRTSGGAYEQFF. The CDR3 region has the DNA TGTGCCAGCAGGACTAGCGGGGGGGCATATGAGCAGTTCTTC.

The chain is built from TRBV19 and TRBJ2-5; the match to TRBD1 covers 11 bases. The CDR3 runs to 18 residues. The ends lost 3 bases at V and 1 base at J; junction bases unmatched: 10. The germline CDR1 and CDR2 sequences are LNHDA and SQIVND (reference sequence). The CDR3 is CASSIRTGGAPSQETQYF. DNA for the CDR3: TGTGCCAGTAGTATTAGGACAGGGGGCGCCCCCAGCCAAGAGACCCAGTACTTC.

This chain links TRBV6-5 with TRBJ2-7, with TRBD2 matching over 8 bases. CDR3 length equals 14 residues. Germline CDR1 and CDR2: MNHEY and SVGAGI. Unmatched junction bases numbered 12, after V lost 7 bases and J lost 7 bases. The CDR3 sequence: CASKPGLAGLEQYF. CDR3 nucleotides: TGTGCCAGCAAACCGGGTCTAGCGGGTTTGGAGCAGTACTTC.

For the CDR3, the DNA is TGTGCCAGCAGCCAAGTCAACAGGGTAAACGAGCAGTACTTC. This translates into CASSQVNRVNEQYF. This chain connects TRBV3-1 (or the pseudogene TRBV3-2) to TRBJ2-7, with D maybe TRBD1 (6 bases). Germline V gives CDR1 LGHDT, CDR2 YNNKEL (reference sequence). This CDR3 region has 14 residues. Trimming cost V 1 base and J 5 bases, with 12 bases left between them.

The chain links TRBV19 to TRBJ2-1, with D perhaps matching TRBD1 (6 bases). CDR1 LNHDA and CDR2 SQIVND come from the germline V gene (reference sequence). V lost 4 bases and J 9 bases, leaving 13 bases between the germline ends. The CDR3 runs 13 residues. The CDR3 sequence: CASSSTGYPEQFF. The CDR3 DNA follows: TGTGCCAGTAGTAGTACAGGGTACCCTGAGCAGTTCTTC.

The chain links TRBV5-1 to TRBJ2-7; TRBD1 matches 7 bases. There are 16 residues in the CDR3. Trimming cost V 3 bases and J 2 bases; bases outside gene matches: 11. CDR1 is SGHRS, CDR2 YFSETQ, per germline. The CDR3 DNA follows: TGCGCCAGCAGCTCAGGACAGGTAACACCACCCTACGAGCAGTACTTC. Its protein product is CASSSGQVTPPYEQYF.